This section outlines one T cell receptor beta chain sequence together with its context. Its specificity is not known. These data come from a study of PD-1 blockade in classical Hodgkin lymphoma. Deletions cut 2 bases from V and 0 bases from J, with 7 bases between. CDR1 and CDR2 from the germline V gene are MGHRA and YSYEKL. This CDR3 region has 14 residues. Here immunoSEQ multiplex PCR was the method, and the copy in TCRdb shows in-frame clones only, minus some. The sample includes about 20,000 clones, around nine tenths of them seen just once. Time point denoted: newly diagnosed, previously untreated cHL patient sample. Untreated, newly diagnosed classical Hodgkin lymphoma PBMCs were comparators. Findings and caveats of the study: Sources of repertoire differences remain undefined, possibly disease activity or prior therapy. TCR diversity at baseline was reported to be reduced in newly diagnosed patients relative to healthy donors.

The origin of this receptor is a human donor with classical Hodgkin lymphoma. The sequencing sample was made of peripheral blood mononuclear cells (PBMCs). This rearrangement joins TRBV4-1 to TRBJ1-1, with unresolved D. CDR3 nucleotide sequence: TGCGCCAGCAGCCAAAGGGCAATGAACACTGAAGCTTTCTTT. It encodes CASSQRAMNTEAFF.